This TCR beta chain was found in a study of blood T cell repertoires in COVID-19. V lost 4 bases to trimming and J lost 1 base; unmatched junction nucleotides: 2. Per the germline V gene, CDR1 is SGHRS and CDR2 is YFSETQ. This CDR3 is built from 15 residues. The table came from immunoSEQ multiplex PCR; TCRdb's copy has only in-frame clones and leaves some out. The sample has some 360,000 clones, over 85% seen once. The sequence was collected from a woman aged 55-70 years with COVID-19, enrolled during active disease. J is TRBJ2-1 and V is TRBV5-1; 10 nucleotides match TRBD1. The sample taken for sequencing was peripheral blood. DNA of the CDR3: TGCGCCAGCAGCCCGGACAGGGGGTCCTACAATGAGCAGTTCTTC. Amino acid sequence: CASSPDRGSYNEQFF.